The 20 T cell receptor beta chains reported below all come from one sample, sequenced in a study of T cells after yellow fever vaccination. MiXCR was run by TCRdb on the 5' RACE reads, yielding one entry per CDR3 protein. The data hold roughly 74,000 distinct CDR3 sequences, with 7.1% observed a single time. Here the sequenced sample was CD8+ T cells sorted from PBMCs, taken about 5 days after the first yellow fever vaccination. The receptors were gathered from a young man who received the YFV17D yellow fever vaccine.

This clonotype was seen repeatedly, ten times or more. The chain uses TRBV7-8 and TRBJ2-5, with 9 bases identical to TRBD1. Trimming at V came to 6 bases and at J to 5 bases, leaving 10 bases not matched to a gene. This CDR3 comprises 15 residues. CDR1 is SGHVS, CDR2 FQNEAQ, per germline. Written as DNA, the CDR3 is TGTGCCAGCAGGTTGGGGACAGGGCTCGTGGAGACCCAGTACTTC. Amino acid sequence: CASRLGTGLVETQYF.

This clonotype has at least ten counts. The chain carries TRBV20-1 and TRBJ2-1; tentatively, D is TRBD1 (6 bases). V dropped 6 bases and J dropped 7 bases, with 10 bases sitting between them. CDR1 is DFQATT and CDR2 is SNEGSKA in the germline V gene (reference sequence). The CDR3 contains 11 residues. In DNA form, the CDR3 reads TGCAGTGCGTTGCAGGGGAATGAGCAGTTCTTC. Translating it yields CSALQGNEQFF.

This clonotype has more than one count but fewer than ten. CDR3 amino acids: CASSLGNRGTFGNTIYF. The CDR3 coding sequence is TGTGCCAGCAGCCTAGGGAACAGGGGGACGTTTGGAAACACCATATATTTT. The genes are TRBV7-8 and TRBJ1-3; 8 bases align to TRBD1. The CDR3 covers 17 residues. Germline V gene sequence: CDR1 SGHVS, CDR2 FQNEAQ. The V gene end was trimmed by 5 bases and the J gene end by 3 bases; junction bases not matched to a gene: 12.

This clonotype appeared many times. The chain recombines TRBV4-2 with TRBJ2-7, with TRBD1 identical over 9 bases. Germline CDR1 LGHNA, CDR2 YNFKEQ. The V and J ends lost 3 bases and 3 bases, in that order; junction bases with no gene match: 3. The CDR3 totals 14 residues. CDR3 residues: CASSQGGQGYEQYF. For the CDR3, the DNA is TGTGCCAGCAGCCAGGGGGGACAGGGCTACGAGCAGTACTTC.

This clonotype was seen ten or more times. The chain combines TRBV7-8 with TRBJ2-1, with 10 bases fitting TRBD2. Germline CDR1 SGHVS, CDR2 FQNEAQ. Unmatched junction bases numbered 4, after V lost 2 bases and J lost 6 bases. This CDR3 region has 15 residues. CDR3 protein: CASSLLVAGGNEQFF. The CDR3 DNA follows: TGTGCCAGCAGCTTATTGGTAGCGGGGGGCAATGAGCAGTTCTTC.

This chain joins TRBV27 and TRBJ1-2, with 7 bases fitting TRBD1. V lost 11 bases and J lost 1; bases outside the gene matches: 13. This CDR3 spans 15 amino acids. Looked up from germline, CDR1 is MNHEY and CDR2 is SMNVEV (reference sequence). The CDR3 DNA is TGTGCCGCCCGCGACGGGGACAGCGTTAACTATGGCTACACCTTC. Translation gives CAARDGDSVNYGYTF.

This clonotype occurred a few times. The chain joins TRBV9 to TRBJ1-1; D call uncertain. There are 15 residues in the CDR3. With 4 bases removed from V and 4 bases from J, the gap between germline ends came to 17 bases. Germline lookup yields CDR1 SGDLS and CDR2 YYNGEE. The CDR3 protein is CASSPPPELFTEAFF. DNA for the CDR3: TGTGCCAGCAGCCCCCCCCCTGAGCTGTTCACTGAAGCTTTCTTT.

This clonotype was seen ten or more times. J is TRBJ2-5 and V is TRBV6-5; D is perhaps TRBD2 (7 bases). The CDR3 totals 14 residues. Looked up from germline, CDR1 is MNHEY and CDR2 is SVGAGI. Trimming removed 2 bases at V and 7 bases at J, with 14 bases between. CDR3 protein: CASSYRGAPGTQYF. The CDR3 DNA reads TGTGCCAGCAGTTACCGGGGGGCCCCGGGGACCCAGTACTTC.

This clonotype was seen many times. CDR3 amino acids: CASSGVSTDTQYF. CDR3 DNA sequence: TGTGCCAGTAGTGGAGTGAGCACAGATACGCAGTATTTT. The V and J genes are TRBV19 and TRBJ2-3; no reliable D call. Trimming shortened V by 5 bases and J by 0 bases, and 6 bases separated the two germline ends. This CDR3 is built from 13 residues. The germline gives CDR1 LNHDA, CDR2 SQIVND (reference sequence).

The rearrangement links TRBV7-3 to TRBJ2-5; tentatively, D is TRBD2 (5 bases). The CDR3 loop spans 17 amino acids. Trimming removed 1 base from V and 5 bases from J, with 20 bases in between. Germline V gives CDR1 SGHTA, CDR2 FQGTGA. DNA for the CDR3: TGTGCCAGCAGCTTAAGCCCCCCAGGAGCGGCATCGGAGACCCAGTACTTC. It specifies CASSLSPPGAASETQYF. The full variable domain, in which reference TRBV7-3 and TRBJ2-5 provide the parts outside the CDR3, is GAGVSQTPSNKVTEKGKYVELRCDPISGHTALYWYRQSLGQGPEFLIYFQGTGAADDSGLPNDRFFAVRPEGSVSTLKIQRTERGDSAVYLCASSLSPPGAASETQYFGPGTRLLVL.

This clonotype was seen many times. The rearrangement uses TRBV12-3 or TRBV12-4 and TRBJ1-1, with 9 bases aligning to TRBD1. Trimming took 7 bases from V and 4 from J; bases not matched to a gene: 7. CDR3 length: 14 residues. The CDR3 bases are TGTGCCAGCATCCCGACAGGGGGTGTCACTGAAGCTTTCTTT. Translation gives CASIPTGGVTEAFF.

This clonotype was seen a handful of times. This rearrangement joins TRBV5-1 to TRBJ2-3; TRBD2 matches at 8 bases. V shed 4 bases and J 5 bases; nucleotides not matched to a gene: 9. The CDR3 length is 15 residues. Germline CDR1 and CDR2: SGHRS and YFSETQ. The CDR3 loop is CASSPGTSGGDTQYF. The CDR3 nucleotides are TGCGCCAGCAGCCCCGGGACTAGTGGCGGAGATACGCAGTATTTT.

This clonotype was detected many times. The V gene is TRBV27, the J gene TRBJ2-7; D gene unclear. The length of the CDR3 is 15 residues. Germline V gene lookup returns CDR1 MNHEY and CDR2 SMNVEV (reference sequence). With 4 bases removed from V and 3 bases from J, the gap between germline ends came to 16 bases. The CDR3 sequence: CASSSLLGRDYEQYF. CDR3 bases: TGTGCCAGCAGTTCTCTACTTGGACGTGACTACGAGCAGTACTTC.

This clonotype was seen at least ten times. The chain carries TRBV27 and TRBJ2-7; a possible D gene is TRBD2 (6 bases). Germline lookup yields CDR1 MNHEY and CDR2 SMNVEV (reference sequence). With 6 bases removed from V and 2 bases from J, the gap between germline ends came to 11 bases. The CDR3 length is 13 residues. Written as DNA, the CDR3 is TGTGCCAGCAGGGGGACTTCCGCCTACGAGCAGTACTTC. Residues: CASRGTSAYEQYF.

This rearrangement joins TRBV11-2 to TRBJ2-5; D gene unclear. This CDR3 spans 11 amino acids. CDR1 and CDR2 (germline): SGHAT, FQNNGV. Trimming took 5 bases from V and 7 from J, leaving 8 bases between them. The DNA for the CDR3 is TGTGCCAGCAGCACAGTGGGGACCCAGTACTTC. Protein: CASSTVGTQYF.

This chain uses TRBV6-6 with TRBJ1-5; tentative D call: TRBD1 (6 bases). This CDR3 is built from 14 residues. The ends were cut back, 8 bases at V and 5 bases at J, with 16 bases in the middle. Per germline, CDR1 MNHNY and CDR2 SVGAGI (reference sequence). Here the CDR3 reads CASFRYREDQPQHF. CDR3 nucleotides: TGTGCCAGCTTTAGGTACAGGGAGGATCAGCCCCAGCATTTT.

Only a few counts were recorded for this clonotype. V gene TRBV5-1 combines with J gene TRBJ2-3; weak D call: TRBD2 (6 bases). The CDR3 is 16 amino acids. V dropped 0 bases and J dropped 2 bases, with 13 bases sitting between them. Germline CDR1 is SGHRS and CDR2 is YFSETQ. The DNA for the CDR3 is TGCGCCAGCAGCTTGGCGGGGCGGGGTCCCACAGATACGCAGTATTTT. Translated, it gives CASSLAGRGPTDTQYF.

This clonotype has a handful of counts. V usage is TRBV7-2 and J usage is TRBJ1-5; no reliable D call. Germline V CDR1 and CDR2: SGHTA, FQGNSA. This CDR3 comprises 15 residues. Trimming removed 6 bases at V and 0 bases at J, with 12 bases between. The CDR3 bases are TGTGCCAGCAGTAACAGAAACTATAGCAATCAGCCCCAGCATTTT. Its translation: CASSNRNYSNQPQHF.

This clonotype was counted between two and nine times. The genes are TRBV4-2 and TRBJ2-7; D ambiguous. The CDR3 loop spans 15 amino acids. Trimming pared 0 bases from V and 7 bases from J, leaving 16 bases between. Looked up from germline, CDR1 is LGHNA and CDR2 is YNFKEQ. CDR3 amino acids: CASSQEKRAVKEQYF. The CDR3 nucleotides read TGTGCCAGCAGCCAAGAGAAGAGAGCCGTAAAGGAGCAGTACTTC.

The chain is built from TRBV7-9 and TRBJ2-1; 7 positions agree with TRBD1. V shed 5 bases and J 2 bases; nucleotides not matched to a gene: 9. CDR3 size: 16 residues. Germline CDR1 is SEHNR and CDR2 is FQNEAQ (reference sequence). The CDR3 loop is CASSVYRGSPYNEQFF. The CDR3 DNA follows: TGTGCCAGCAGCGTTTACAGGGGCTCGCCCTACAATGAGCAGTTCTTC.